The 11 T cell receptor beta chains in this list originate from one sample, sequenced in a study of blood T cell repertoires in COVID-19. Only in-frame clones appear in the TCRdb table, and some are missing; sequencing was by immunoSEQ multiplex PCR. The sample records 150,000 or so clones, 86% being singletons. The sample was peripheral blood. These receptors originate from a woman in her seventies with acute or convalescent COVID-19.

The chain is built from TRBV4-3 and TRBJ1-4; D is perhaps TRBD1 (5 bases). CDR1 is LGHNA and CDR2 is YSLEER in the germline V gene. The CDR3 contains 16 residues. V lost 4 bases and J lost 6, with 18 bases in between. CDR3 region: CASSRTTGWGDEKLFF. The CDR3 DNA sequence: TGCGCCAGCAGCCGCACCACGGGATGGGGGGATGAAAAACTGTTTTTT.

The genes are TRBV6-5 and TRBJ2-7; 7 bases align to TRBD1. CDR3 length equals 13 residues. Germline CDR1 and CDR2: MNHEY and SVGAGI. V shed 2 bases, J shed 11 bases, and the junction held 9 bases outside the gene matches. For the CDR3, the DNA is TGTGCCAGCAGTTACGAGGTACAGGGGTCGAAGTACTTC. It translates to CASSYEVQGSKYF.

In DNA form, the CDR3 reads TGTGCCAGCAGCCTCGGAGGGGGCCACCAGAGCTCCTATAATTCACCCCTCCACTTT. Translating gives CASSLGGGHQSSYNSPLHF. The chain uses TRBV7-9 and TRBJ1-6, with 7 bases identical to TRBD1. From germline, CDR1 is SEHNR and CDR2 FQNEAQ (reference sequence). This CDR3 region has 19 residues. V lost 5 bases to trimming and J lost 0 bases; unmatched junction nucleotides: 13. The variable domain in full, completed from reference TRBV7-9 and TRBJ1-6, reads DTGVSQNPRHKITKRGQNVTFRCDPISEHNRLYWYRQTLGQGPEFLTYFQNEAQLEKSRLLSDRFSAERPKGSFSTLEIQRTEQGDSAMYLCASSLGGGHQSSYNSPLHFGNGTRLTVT.

The chain joins TRBV4-2 to TRBJ2-2; TRBD2 matches at 11 bases. The CDR3 totals 16 residues. Germline assignment: CDR1 LGHNA and CDR2 YNFKEQ. V was clipped by 0 bases and J by 9 bases; unmatched bases: 6. CDR3 protein: CASSQETSGAPRELFF. In DNA form, the CDR3 reads TGTGCCAGCAGCCAAGAGACTAGCGGGGCGCCCCGGGAGCTGTTTTTT.

V is TRBV5-6 and J is TRBJ2-3; 12 bases are shared with TRBD2. The V and J ends lost 3 bases and 1 base, in that order; junction bases with no gene match: 6. CDR1 is SGHDT and CDR2 is YYEEEE in the germline V gene. This CDR3 has 17 residues. The CDR3 region has the DNA TGTGCCAGCAGCTCCGCCGCTAGCGGGGGGGGCACAGATACGCAGTATTTT. As protein: CASSSAASGGGTDTQYF.

The rearrangement links TRBV6-2 or TRBV6-3 to TRBJ1-2; 10 bases agree with TRBD1. The germline V gene encodes CDR1 MNHEY and CDR2 SVGEGT. Trimming cost V 5 bases and J 7 bases; bases outside gene matches: 10. The CDR3 runs to 15 residues. CDR3 loop: CASSGGQGRYLGYTF. The DNA of the CDR3 is TGTGCCAGCAGTGGGGGACAGGGGAGGTACCTTGGCTACACCTTC.

The chain couples TRBV4-2 to TRBJ1-2, with D maybe TRBD1 (6 bases). In germline, CDR1 is LGHNA, CDR2 YNFKEQ. The CDR3 is 15 residues long. Trimming removed 1 base from V and 1 base from J, with 10 bases in between. Written as DNA, the CDR3 is TGTGCCAGCAGCCAAGGGGACACAATTAACTATGGCTACACCTTC. Translation gives CASSQGDTINYGYTF.

This rearrangement joins TRBV11-1 to TRBJ2-1; D may be TRBD1 (6 bases). V was clipped by 2 bases and J by 5 bases, with 10 bases between them. This CDR3 is 14 amino acids long. CDR1 is SGHAT and CDR2 is FQDESV in the germline V gene (reference sequence). Here the CDR3 reads CASSLTGKDNEQFF. CDR3 in DNA: TGTGCCAGCAGCTTAACAGGGAAGGACAATGAGCAGTTCTTC.

The CDR3 bases are TGTGCCAGTAGCCCTCCCAGGAGGGGCAATGAGCAGTTCTTC. Translated: CASSPPRRGNEQFF. The rearrangement links TRBV19 to TRBJ2-1; the D gene is possibly TRBD2 (6 bases). CDR1 is LNHDA, CDR2 SQIVND, per germline (reference sequence). With 6 bases removed from V and 6 bases from J, the gap between germline ends came to 15 bases. The CDR3 length is 14 residues. Based on the CDR3 plus reference TRBV19 and TRBJ2-1, the full variable domain is DGGITQSPKYLFRKEGQNVTLSCEQNLNHDAMYWYRQDPGQGLRLIYYSQIVNDFQKGDIAEGYSVSREKKESFPLTVTSAQKNPTAFYLCASSPPRRGNEQFFGPGTRLTVL.

A single count supports this clone. The chain uses TRBV6-2 or TRBV6-3 and TRBJ1-1, with 7 bases lining up with TRBD1. Germline V gene data show CDR1 as MNHEY and CDR2 as SVGEGT. V dropped 6 bases and J dropped 4; count of bases not matched to a gene: 8. The CDR3 is 14 residues long. The CDR3, as DNA: TGTGCCAGCAGCTCCGACAGGGCGGGCACTGAAGCTTTCTTT. Translating gives CASSSDRAGTEAFF.

V gene TRBV12-3 or TRBV12-4 combines with J gene TRBJ1-2; D gene unclear. The CDR3 is 11 amino acids. Trimming shortened V by 5 bases and J by 5 bases, and 6 bases separated the two germline ends. This CDR3 reads CASSTRYGYTF. In DNA form, the CDR3 reads TGTGCCAGCAGTACTCGGTATGGCTACACCTTC.